This T cell receptor (beta chain) was captured by sequencing in a study of CD8+ T cells in alopecia areata. Investigators isolated RNA and reverse transcribed it into cDNA to act as the sequencing template. TCRdb's copy holds only in-frame clones and misses some; the assay was immunoSEQ multiplex PCR. The sample has hundreds of thousands of clones; about 53% are singletons. CDR1 LGHNT and CDR2 FRNRAP come from the germline V gene. This CDR3 has 18 amino acids. V lost 0 bases, J lost 4 bases, and 21 bases lay in between. This clone has a handful of counts. The chain uses TRBV12-5 and TRBJ1-1; no clear D. The sequence derives from a human donor with alopecia areata. Source: CD4+ T cells sorted from blood, taken at week 0. CDR3 residues: CASGLVLEVTRESTEAFF. The CDR3 region has the DNA TGTGCTAGTGGTTTGGTATTGGAGGTTACTAGGGAGAGCACTGAAGCTTTCTTT.